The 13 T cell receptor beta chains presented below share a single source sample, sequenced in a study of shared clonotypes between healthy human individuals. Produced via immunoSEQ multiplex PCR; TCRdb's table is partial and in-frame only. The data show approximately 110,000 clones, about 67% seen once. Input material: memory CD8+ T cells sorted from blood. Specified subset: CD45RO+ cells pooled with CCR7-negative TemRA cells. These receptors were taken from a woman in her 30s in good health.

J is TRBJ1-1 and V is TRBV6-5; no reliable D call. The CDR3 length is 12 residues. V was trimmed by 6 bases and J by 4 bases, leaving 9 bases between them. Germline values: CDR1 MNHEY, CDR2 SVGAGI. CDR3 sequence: CASSPSGTEAFF. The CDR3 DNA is TGTGCCAGCAGCCCCAGCGGCACTGAAGCTTTCTTT.

The CDR3, as DNA: TGTGCCAGCAGCCAGGCGGGACTCAGGCCCTACGAGCAGTACTTC. Translated: CASSQAGLRPYEQYF. This chain links TRBV13 with TRBJ2-7; TRBD2 might be the D (6 bases). Deletions cut 5 bases from V and 2 bases from J, with 16 bases between. The CDR3 is 15 residues long. The germline CDR1 and CDR2 sequences are PRHDT and FYEKMQ (reference sequence).

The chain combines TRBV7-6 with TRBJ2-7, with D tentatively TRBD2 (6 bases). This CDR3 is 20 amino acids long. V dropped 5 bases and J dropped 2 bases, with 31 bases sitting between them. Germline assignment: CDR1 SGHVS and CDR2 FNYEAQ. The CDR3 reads CASSTRTGGIQSFSTYEQYF. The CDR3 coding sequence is TGTGCCAGCAGCACCCGGACCGGGGGTATCCAGTCCTTCTCGACCTACGAGCAGTACTTC.

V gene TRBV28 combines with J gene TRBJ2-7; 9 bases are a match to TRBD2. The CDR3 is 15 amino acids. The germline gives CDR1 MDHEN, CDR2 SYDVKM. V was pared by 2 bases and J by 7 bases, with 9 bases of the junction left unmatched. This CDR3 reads CASSLGGRAPREQYF. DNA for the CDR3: TGTGCCAGCAGTTTAGGCGGGAGGGCCCCTAGAGAGCAGTACTTC.

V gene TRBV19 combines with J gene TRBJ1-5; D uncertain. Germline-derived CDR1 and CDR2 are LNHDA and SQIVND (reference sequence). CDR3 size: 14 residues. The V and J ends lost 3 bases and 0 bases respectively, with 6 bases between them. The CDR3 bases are TGTGCCAGTAGTATTCGATCTAGCAATCAGCCCCAGCATTTT. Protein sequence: CASSIRSSNQPQHF.

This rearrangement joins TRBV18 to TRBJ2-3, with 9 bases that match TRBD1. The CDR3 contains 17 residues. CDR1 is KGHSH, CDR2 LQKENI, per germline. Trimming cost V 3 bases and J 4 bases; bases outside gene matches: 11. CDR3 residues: CASSPSGQGWESDTQYF. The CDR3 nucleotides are TGTGCCAGCTCACCCTCGGGACAGGGATGGGAGTCAGATACGCAGTATTTT.

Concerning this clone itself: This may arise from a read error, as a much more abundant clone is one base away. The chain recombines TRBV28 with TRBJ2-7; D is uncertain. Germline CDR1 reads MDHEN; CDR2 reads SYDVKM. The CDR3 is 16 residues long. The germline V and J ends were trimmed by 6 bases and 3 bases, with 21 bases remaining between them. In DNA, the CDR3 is TGTGCCAGCAGCTTACCCATAGTGGGCACCCGCTACGAGCAGTACTTC. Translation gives CASSLPIVGTRYEQYF. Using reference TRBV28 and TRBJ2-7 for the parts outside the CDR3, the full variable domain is DVKVTQSSRYLVKRTGEKVFLECVQDMDHENMFWYRQDPGLGLRLIYFSYDVKMKEKGDIPEGYSVSREKKERFSLILESASTNQTSMYLCASSLPIVGTRYEQYFGPGTRLTVT.

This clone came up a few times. This CDR3 is CASNTAGARYEQYF. CDR3 in DNA: TGTGCCAGCAATACAGCGGGAGCGAGGTACGAGCAGTACTTC. The V gene is TRBV7-2, the J gene TRBJ2-7; TRBD2 aligns across 8 bases. Germline CDR1 SGHTA, CDR2 FQGNSA. This CDR3 region has 14 residues. V dropped 7 bases and J dropped 4; count of bases not matched to a gene: 9. The whole variable domain, remainder taken from reference TRBV7-2 and TRBJ2-7, is GAGVSQSPSNKVTEKGKDVELRCDPISGHTALYWYRQSLGQGLEFLIYFQGNSAPDKSGLPSDRFSAERTGGSVSTLTIQRTQQEDSAVYLCASNTAGARYEQYFGPGTRLTVT.

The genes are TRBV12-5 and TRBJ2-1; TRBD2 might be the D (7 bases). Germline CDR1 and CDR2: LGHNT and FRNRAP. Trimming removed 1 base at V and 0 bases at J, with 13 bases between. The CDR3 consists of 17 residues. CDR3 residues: CASGLDRGGSSYNEQFF. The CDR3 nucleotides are TGTGCTAGTGGTTTGGATAGGGGGGGGAGCTCCTACAATGAGCAGTTCTTC.

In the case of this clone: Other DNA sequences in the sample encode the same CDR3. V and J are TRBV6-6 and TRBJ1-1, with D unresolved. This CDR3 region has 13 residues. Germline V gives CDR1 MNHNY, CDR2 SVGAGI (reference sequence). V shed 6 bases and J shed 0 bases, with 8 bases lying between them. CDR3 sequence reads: CASSPTLNTEAFF. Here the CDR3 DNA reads TGTGCCAGCAGCCCTACACTGAACACTGAAGCTTTCTTT.

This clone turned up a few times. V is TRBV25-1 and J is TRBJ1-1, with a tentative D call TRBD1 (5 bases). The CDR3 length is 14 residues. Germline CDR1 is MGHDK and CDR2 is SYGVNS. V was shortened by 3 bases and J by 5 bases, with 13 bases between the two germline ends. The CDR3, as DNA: TGTGCCAGCAGTGATATCGGGGGGAATACTGAAGCTTTCTTT. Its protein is CASSDIGGNTEAFF.

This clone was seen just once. CDR3 sequence reads: CASSASGKLDEQYF. The CDR3, as DNA: TGTGCCAGCAGCGCGAGCGGGAAACTGGACGAGCAGTACTTC. This chain joins TRBV7-8 and TRBJ2-7; the match to TRBD2 covers 7 bases. CDR3 length: 14 amino acids. Trimming took 5 bases from V and 5 from J; bases not matched to a gene: 9. From germline, CDR1 is SGHVS and CDR2 FQNEAQ.

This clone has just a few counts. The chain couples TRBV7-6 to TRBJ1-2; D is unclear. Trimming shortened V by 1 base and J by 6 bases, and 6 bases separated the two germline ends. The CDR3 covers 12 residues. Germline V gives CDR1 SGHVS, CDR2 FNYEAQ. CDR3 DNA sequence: TGTGCCAGCAGCTTAGACGGCCATGGCTACACCTTC. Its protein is CASSLDGHGYTF.